These 6 T cell receptor beta chains share one sample of origin, sequenced in a study of cytomegalovirus exposure and HLA in healthy donors. The PCR contained 60 Vbeta and 13 Jbeta primers. Profiled with immunoSEQ multiplex PCR; TCRdb holds only in-frame clones, not every one. The repertoire holds 100,000 to 150,000 clones, with around 75% as singletons. The sample taken for sequencing was PBMCs. All receptors come from a woman between 45 and 65 years old in good health and CMV-seropositive.

The V call is TRBV10-3, the J call TRBJ1-3; a possible D gene is TRBD1 (6 bases). This CDR3 has 12 amino acids. The V gene lost 10 bases and the J gene lost 1 base, with 8 bases spanning the gap. From germline, CDR1 is ENHRY and CDR2 SYGVKD. The CDR3: CASQGSGNTIYF. The CDR3 DNA follows: TGTGCCAGCCAGGGGTCTGGAAACACCATATATTTT.

The rearrangement uses TRBV18 and TRBJ2-5; maybe TRBD1 (5 bases). The CDR3 contains 15 residues. CDR1 KGHSH and CDR2 LQKENI come from the germline V gene. The V and J ends lost 0 bases and 10 bases respectively, with 18 bases between them. CDR3 protein: CASSPPSRDGYDQYF. CDR3 sequence (DNA): TGTGCCAGCTCACCACCGTCCAGGGATGGTTACGACCAGTACTTC.

This sequence joins TRBV27 and TRBJ2-3; the match to TRBD1 covers 7 bases. Trimming removed 6 bases from V and 4 bases from J; junction bases left unmatched: 10. The germline V gene encodes CDR1 MNHEY and CDR2 SMNVEV (reference sequence). The CDR3 spans 15 residues. The CDR3 sequence is CASSKWTGGSDTQYF. The DNA for the CDR3 is TGTGCCAGCAGCAAATGGACAGGAGGATCAGATACGCAGTATTTT.

The chain uses TRBV9 and TRBJ2-3; 11 positions agree with TRBD1. The CDR3 is 17 residues long. Germline V gene sequence: CDR1 SGDLS, CDR2 YYNGEE. With V trimmed by 0 bases and J by 6 bases, 9 bases remained unmatched. For the CDR3, the DNA is TGTGCCAGCAGCGTAGTTGGCGGACAGGGGGCAGCGGATACGCAGTATTTT. It translates to CASSVVGGQGAADTQYF.

This clone was recorded only once. The DNA for the CDR3 is TGTGCCAGCAGCCCGACCGGGGGAGATGGCTACACCTTC. Residues: CASSPTGGDGYTF. This rearrangement joins TRBV5-4 to TRBJ1-2, with D possibly being TRBD1 (5 bases). The CDR3 extends over 13 amino acids. The V and J ends lost 4 bases and 6 bases respectively, with 13 bases between them. The germline V gene encodes CDR1 SGHNT and CDR2 YYREEE (reference sequence).

This clone has just a few counts. J is TRBJ2-2 and V is TRBV7-3; TRBD2 is a possible D gene (5 bases). Germline V gene data show CDR1 as SGHTA and CDR2 as FQGTGA. V was trimmed by 5 bases and J by 2 bases, leaving 15 bases between them. The CDR3 sequence is 16 residues long. The CDR3 DNA is TGTGCCAGCAGCCCACCTGGAGGTCATAACACCGGGGAGCTGTTTTTT. It specifies CASSPPGGHNTGELFF.